This TCR beta chain was captured by sequencing in a study of OX40 agonist ivuxolimab in advanced cancers. The wider study: Of mixed ages from about 23 to 79 and averaging about 56 years, the group was about 80% male. General study findings and limits: Among the nonresponders, some also had low normalized T-cell clonal expansion. Partial responders at 0.1-3.0 mg/kg showed near-lowest clonal expansion.

Clones were sequenced by immunoSEQ multiplex PCR, and TCRdb holds only the in-frame ones, with some missing. The sample lists fewer than 50,000 clones, over 60% occurring once. Worth noting for this clone: Its antigen is as yet unknown.

CDR3 length: 13 amino acids. The germline CDR1 and CDR2 sequences are SGHTA and FQGNSA. V dropped 8 bases and J dropped 4; count of bases not matched to a gene: 5. The chain couples TRBV7-2 to TRBJ2-7, with 10 positions matching TRBD2. The receptor comes from an adult with an advanced solid tumor such as melanoma, head and neck, liver or kidney cancer. The specimen comprised CD4+ or CD8+ T cells sorted from blood, sampled in a trial of the OX40 agonist ivuxolimab. In DNA, the CDR3 is TGTGCCAGCCGAGCGGGAGGGCTATACGAGCAGTACTTC. Its protein is CASRAGGLYEQYF.